This is a list of T cell receptor beta chains from one sample in a study of CD8 T cells in ankylosing spondylitis. TCRdb reprocessed the 5' RACE reads via MiXCR and lists one record per CDR3 protein. The data contain 150,000 to 200,000 distinct CDR3 sequences, 25% to 35% of them seen just once; the ten biggest clones take up about 5.5%. Sequencing was done on a sample of synovial fluid, either unsorted or a sorted T cell fraction (not recorded which). The receptors were gathered from a male donor with ankylosing spondylitis. Both conserved end residues are part of each CDR3. D genes are given only for firm matches. Rows may omit the clone size; those that give it use once, few, many or a size class.

CDR3 length	D gene	clone size	J gene	V gene	CDR3 DNA	CDR3 protein
15	NA	NA	TRBJ2-2	TRBV4-3	TGCGCCAGCAGCCACCAAGCTGGGAACACCGGGGAGCTGTTTTTT	CASSHQAGNTGELFF
14	NA	once	TRBJ2-7	TRBV20-1	TGCAGTGTTCCCCCATACCGAGCCTCCTACGAGCAGTACTTC	CSVPPYRASYEQYF
14	NA	few	TRBJ2-1	TRBV5-1	TGCGCCAGCAGCTTGGAGGCGGCATACAATGAGCAGTTCTTC	CASSLEAAYNEQFF
15	TRBD1	NA	TRBJ1-2	TRBV7-2	TGTGCCAGCAGCTTAGGGGACAGGGTTGGGTATGGCTACACCTTC	CASSLGDRVGYGYTF
15	TRBD1	NA	TRBJ2-5	TRBV4-1	TGCGCCAGCAGCCAAACAGGGGGCCAAGGAGAGACCCAGTACTTC	CASSQTGGQGETQYF
16	NA	few	TRBJ1-6	TRBV11-2	TGTGCCAGCAGCTTAGGTTCGGGCAGGTCGTTTTCACCCCTCCACTTT	CASSLGSGRSFSPLHF
16	NA	NA	TRBJ2-2	TRBV7-3	TGTGCCAGCAGCTTTGGCGGGCCTGCGAACACCGGGGAGCTGTTTTTT	CASSFGGPANTGELFF
13	NA	many	TRBJ1-2	TRBV7-9	TGTGCCAGCAGCTTAGCAACGGCAGGTGGCTACACCTTC	CASSLATAGGYTF
15	NA	many	TRBJ2-7	TRBV7-8	TGTGCCAGCAGCCCCTGGGGGGAAGCAGAGGACGAGCAGTACTTC	CASSPWGEAEDEQYF
16	TRBD1	few	TRBJ1-2	TRBV12-3/TRBV12-4	TGTGCCAGCAGTCCAAGAGGGGGCGGGCTCGGCGGAGGCTACACCTTC	CASSPRGGGLGGGYTF
15	NA	few	TRBJ1-5	TRBV15	TGTGCCACCAGCGGATCCTTACCGGTGAATCAGCCCCAGCATTTT	CATSGSLPVNQPQHF
18	TRBD1	many	TRBJ2-5	TRBV24-1	TGTGCCACCAGTGATTCCCGACCCCGGGACAGGGGGCAATTATCCCAGTACTTC	CATSDSRPRDRGQLSQYF
12	NA	NA	TRBJ2-1	TRBV28	TGTGCCAGCAGTTGGGGGGGAGGGGGGAGGTTCTTC	CASSWGGGGRFF
13	NA	NA	TRBJ2-7	TRBV6-1	TGTGCCAGCAGCCGACTAGGCAGCTACGAGCAGTACTTC	CASSRLGSYEQYF
13	NA	NA	TRBJ2-6	TRBV24-1	TGTGCCACCAGTGCCAGTGGGGCCAACGTCCTGACTTTC	CATSASGANVLTF
14	NA	NA	TRBJ2-4	TRBV7-2	TGTGCCAGCAGCTTAGCGCACGGGACAAACATTCAGTACTTC	CASSLAHGTNIQYF
14	TRBD1	NA	TRBJ2-7	TRBV7-8	TGTGCCAGCAGCACAGGGACAGGCACCTACGAGCAGTACTTC	CASSTGTGTYEQYF
15	NA	few	TRBJ2-3	TRBV25-1	TGTGCCAGCAGTCCGGGGGTAGCCCTGTCAGATACGCAGTATTTT	CASSPGVALSDTQYF
11	TRBD2	NA	TRBJ2-1	TRBV24-1	TGTGCCACCTCCGGGGGGGGCGAGCAGTTCTTC	CATSGGGEQFF
15	TRBD2	NA	TRBJ2-1	TRBV30	TGTGCCTGGACCAAGGGTAGCGGGGGGGCCTATGAGCAGTTCTTC	CAWTKGSGGAYEQFF
14	NA	few	TRBJ2-7	TRBV10-3	TGTGCCATCAGTACCTCGGGTGCGGCGGCAGGGCAGTACTTC	CAISTSGAAAGQYF
14	NA	NA	TRBJ1-2	TRBV7-9	TGTGCCAGCAGCTCCAGGGAAGCTAACTATGGCTACACCTTC	CASSSREANYGYTF
13	NA	NA	TRBJ2-5	TRBV20-1	TGCAGTGCTTCCGCTAGAAACCAAGAGACCCAGTACTTC	CSASARNQETQYF
17	NA	NA	TRBJ2-5	TRBV9	TGTGCCAGCAGCCCTACAGGGACGGGTAGCCTGGGGGAGACCCAGTACTTC	CASSPTGTGSLGETQYF
15	NA	NA	TRBJ2-3	TRBV6-2/TRBV6-3	TGTGCCAGCAGTCAACCGAGGACCAGCACAGATACGCAGTATTTT	CASSQPRTSTDTQYF
16	NA	NA	TRBJ1-4	TRBV7-9	TGTGCCAGCAGCCCCAACCGGGGAGGGCCTAATGAAAAACTGTTTTTT	CASSPNRGGPNEKLFF